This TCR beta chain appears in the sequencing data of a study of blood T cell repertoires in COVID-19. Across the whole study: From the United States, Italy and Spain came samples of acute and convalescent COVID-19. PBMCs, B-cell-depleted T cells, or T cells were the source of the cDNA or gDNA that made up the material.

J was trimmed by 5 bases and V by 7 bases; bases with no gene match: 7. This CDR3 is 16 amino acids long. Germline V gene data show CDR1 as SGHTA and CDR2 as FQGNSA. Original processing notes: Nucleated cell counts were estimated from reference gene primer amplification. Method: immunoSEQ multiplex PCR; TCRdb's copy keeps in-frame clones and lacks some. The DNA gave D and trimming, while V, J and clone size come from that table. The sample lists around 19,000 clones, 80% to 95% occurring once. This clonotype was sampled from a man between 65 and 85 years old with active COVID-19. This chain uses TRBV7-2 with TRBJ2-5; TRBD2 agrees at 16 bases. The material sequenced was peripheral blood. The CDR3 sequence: CASNTQGLAGGETQYF. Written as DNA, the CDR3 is TGTGCCAGCAATACCCAGGGACTAGCGGGGGGGGAGACCCAGTACTTC.